This T cell receptor beta chain was profiled in a study of patients and donors after allogeneic stem cell transplantation. TCRdb used MiXCR to reprocess the RT-PCR reads, holding one entry per CDR3 protein. In the table there are about 87,000 distinct CDR3 sequences, 4.5% to 5% of which are singletons. The CDR3 is made up of 13 amino acids. V lost 0 bases and J lost 9, with 12 bases in between. Germline V gives CDR1 SGHRS, CDR2 YFSETQ. This clonotype was seen repeatedly, ten times or more. The clonotype was recovered from a human donor who was either an allogeneic HSCT recipient or a stem cell or donor lymphocyte infusion donor (not recorded which). It is not recorded whose cells these are; they may come from a transplant donor. The chain couples TRBV5-1 to TRBJ1-2, with D possibly TRBD1 on 5 matching bases. Sequences were obtained from blood, either unsorted or a sorted T cell fraction (not recorded which). CDR3 region: CASSLGDATRYTF. As DNA, the CDR3 is TGCGCCAGCAGCTTGGGGGACGCCACGCGCTACACCTTC.